This passage covers 13 T cell receptor beta chains from one sample sequenced in a study of blood T cell repertoires in COVID-19. Clones were read by immunoSEQ multiplex PCR, and TCRdb kept only the in-frame ones, dropping some. This table holds 200,000 to 250,000 clones, roughly 80% found once. The sequenced sample was peripheral blood. These receptors were taken from a woman of 80 years or more with active or convalescent COVID-19.

In its sample, this clone was seen a few times. CDR3 DNA sequence: TGTGCCAGTAGTTCCCTCGAAGCCTCTGGAAACACCATATATTTT. Translated: CASSSLEASGNTIYF. The rearrangement uses TRBV19 and TRBJ1-3; D is uncertain. Between the trimmed V and J ends, which lost 5 bases and 0 bases, there was a span of 11 bases. Germline CDR1 is LNHDA and CDR2 is SQIVND (reference sequence). The CDR3 is 15 amino acids.

The J gene is TRBJ2-3, the V gene TRBV6-2 or TRBV6-3; 9 nucleotides match TRBD2. The CDR3 consists of 15 residues. Germline loops: CDR1 MNHEY, CDR2 SVGEGT. Unmatched junction bases numbered 4, after V lost 4 bases and J lost 2 bases. The CDR3: CASSFRLADTDTQYF. For the CDR3, the DNA is TGTGCCAGCAGTTTCAGACTAGCGGACACAGATACGCAGTATTTT.

The chain has TRBV5-5 and TRBJ1-4; no clear D gene. The V end lost 4 bases, the J end lost 0 bases, and 10 bases lay between the germline ends. CDR1 and CDR2 from the germline V gene are SGHKS and YYEKEE (reference sequence). CDR3 size: 15 residues. The CDR3 nucleotides read TGTGCCAGCAGCCCCTATAGTGCAACTAATGAAAAACTGTTTTTT. It codes for CASSPYSATNEKLFF.

As for this clone: Other DNA sequences within the sample encode an identical CDR3. V is TRBV28 and J is TRBJ1-1, with D hard to call. V gave up 2 bases and J gave up 6 bases, with 4 bases separating them. The CDR3 runs 11 residues. The germline gives CDR1 MDHEN, CDR2 SYDVKM. The CDR3 sequence: CASSLGPEAFF. The DNA of the CDR3 is TGTGCCAGCAGTTTAGGGCCTGAAGCTTTCTTT.

V is TRBV2 and J is TRBJ1-5; possible D gene TRBD1, 5 bases. The CDR3 is made up of 17 amino acids. V lost 8 bases to trimming and J lost 0 bases, with 20 bases between them. Germline V gene sequence: CDR1 SNHLY, CDR2 FYNNEI. CDR3 sequence reads: CASEQDARHYSNQPQHF. DNA of the CDR3: TGTGCCAGCGAACAGGACGCGAGACACTATAGCAATCAGCCCCAGCATTTT.

The rearrangement joins TRBV28 to TRBJ2-1; D is possibly TRBD1 (5 bases). This CDR3 contains 15 residues. CDR1 and CDR2 from the germline V gene are MDHEN and SYDVKM. The V end lost 11 bases, the J end lost 4 bases, and 21 bases lay between the germline ends. CDR3 coding DNA: TGTGCCTCTTATTTAAGGGGCAGGATGTACAATGAGCAGTTCTTC. This translates into CASYLRGRMYNEQFF.

The chain joins TRBV3-1 (or the pseudogene TRBV3-2) to TRBJ1-6, with 7 positions matching TRBD1. Looked up from germline, CDR1 is LGHDT and CDR2 is YNNKEL (reference sequence). V lost 4 bases to trimming and J lost 9 bases; unmatched junction nucleotides: 6. This CDR3 has 14 residues. CDR3 nucleotides: TGTGCCAGCAGCCGGACGTACAGGGGTTCACCCCTCCACTTT. It codes for CASSRTYRGSPLHF.

The V gene is TRBV2, the J gene TRBJ1-5; 9 nucleotides align to TRBD1. This CDR3 is 16 amino acids long. Germline V lookup: CDR1 SNHLY, CDR2 FYNNEI. J lost 7 bases, V lost 2 bases, and 9 bases had no gene match. Written as DNA, the CDR3 is TGTGCCAGCAGTGAACGTTTCGGGGACAGGGTCCAGCCCCAGCATTTT. Translated: CASSERFGDRVQPQHF.

The rearrangement links TRBV3-1 (or the pseudogene TRBV3-2) to TRBJ1-1; 9 bases match TRBD1. CDR1 and CDR2 (germline): LGHDT, YNNKEL (reference sequence). The CDR3 loop spans 15 amino acids. The V and J ends lost 0 bases and 6 bases, in that order; junction bases with no gene match: 5. In DNA form, the CDR3 reads TGTGCCAGCAGCCAAGATGGGACAGGGTTGGCTGAAGCTTTCTTT. Its protein is CASSQDGTGLAEAFF.

This sequence joins TRBV5-5 and TRBJ2-7, with 9 nucleotides matching TRBD1. Trimming at V came to 4 bases and at J to 6 bases, leaving 8 bases not matched to a gene. Germline V lookup: CDR1 SGHKS, CDR2 YYEKEE (reference sequence). The CDR3 length is 14 residues. Here the CDR3 reads CASSRDRVTGEQYF. The CDR3 DNA is TGTGCCAGCAGCCGGGACAGGGTGACGGGCGAGCAGTACTTC.

CDR3 in amino acids: CASSQGGQMLAKNIQYF. CDR3 sequence (DNA): TGCGCCAGCAGCCAAGGGGGACAGATGCTAGCCAAAAACATTCAGTACTTC. The chain employs TRBV4-1 and TRBJ2-4, with 7 bases lining up with TRBD1. Unmatched junction bases numbered 6, after V lost 1 base and J lost 0 bases. Germline CDR1 reads MGHRA; CDR2 reads YSYEKL. This CDR3 has 17 amino acids.

This clone has a handful of counts. V is TRBV20-1 and J is TRBJ1-2; D ambiguous. Germline assignment: CDR1 DFQATT and CDR2 SNEGSKA (reference sequence). Trimming left V 3 bases short and J 1 base short, with 15 bases between. The CDR3 extends over 15 amino acids. In nucleotides, the CDR3 is TGCAGTGCTAGTATCCCCCTCTACGTTAACTATGGCTACACCTTC. Translated: CSASIPLYVNYGYTF.

The chain links TRBV24-1 to TRBJ1-5, with TRBD1 identical over 9 bases. V was pared by 7 bases and J by 4 bases, with 7 bases of the junction left unmatched. This CDR3 contains 15 residues. The germline CDR1 and CDR2 sequences are KGHDR and SFDVKD. In nucleotides, the CDR3 is TGTGCCACCAGGAGCTCCGGGACAGGGAATCAGCCCCAGCATTTT. This encodes CATRSSGTGNQPQHF.